One T cell receptor (beta chain) is described in this entry. The antigen remains unidentified. V was clipped by 6 bases and J by 5 bases, with 13 bases between them. Germline CDR1 MNHEY, CDR2 SVGAGI. The CDR3 extends over 13 amino acids. This record belongs to a study of cytomegalovirus exposure and HLA in healthy donors. 13 Jbeta primers and 60 Vbeta primers were used for the PCR. Profiling relied on immunoSEQ multiplex PCR, and the TCRdb table lists in-frame clones only, not all of them. This table has fewer than 200,000 clones, approximately 71% appearing once. Study-level results: The study had only CMV serostatus as immune exposure information.

The chain employs TRBV6-5 and TRBJ1-2; D is perhaps TRBD1 (6 bases). This clonotype originated in a man between 50 and 59 years old in good health and CMV-seronegative. Sequenced: PBMCs. The CDR3 loop reads CASSPGHLYGYTF. CDR3 sequence (DNA): TGTGCCAGCAGCCCGGGACACCTATATGGCTACACCTTC.